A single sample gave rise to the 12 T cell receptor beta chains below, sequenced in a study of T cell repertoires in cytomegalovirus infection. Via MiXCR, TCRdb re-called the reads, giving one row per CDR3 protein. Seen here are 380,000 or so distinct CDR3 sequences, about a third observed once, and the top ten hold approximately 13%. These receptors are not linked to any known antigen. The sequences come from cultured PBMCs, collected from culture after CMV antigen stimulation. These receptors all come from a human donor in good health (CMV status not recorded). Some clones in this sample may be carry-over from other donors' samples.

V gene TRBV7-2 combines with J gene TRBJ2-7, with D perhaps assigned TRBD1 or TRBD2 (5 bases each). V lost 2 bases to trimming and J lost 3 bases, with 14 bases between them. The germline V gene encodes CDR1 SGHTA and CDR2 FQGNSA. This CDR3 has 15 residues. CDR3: CASSLTGTGIYEQYF. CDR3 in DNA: TGTGCCAGCAGCTTAACCGGGACGGGGATCTACGAGCAGTACTTC.

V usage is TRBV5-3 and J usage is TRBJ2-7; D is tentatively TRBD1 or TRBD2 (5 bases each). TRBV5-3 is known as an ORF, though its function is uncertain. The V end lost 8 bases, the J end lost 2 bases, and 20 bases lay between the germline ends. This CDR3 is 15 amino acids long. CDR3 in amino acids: CASSRDPPSAYEQYV. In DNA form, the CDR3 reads TGTGCCAGCAGCCGGGACCCCCCGTCAGCCTACGAGCAGTACGTC.

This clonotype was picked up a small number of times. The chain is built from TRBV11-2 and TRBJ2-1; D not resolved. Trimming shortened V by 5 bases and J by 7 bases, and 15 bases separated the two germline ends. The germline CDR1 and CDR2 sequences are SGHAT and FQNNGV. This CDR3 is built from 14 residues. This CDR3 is CASSPLTGRNEQFF. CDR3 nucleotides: TGTGCCAGCAGCCCTCTGACTGGCCGGAATGAGCAGTTCTTC.

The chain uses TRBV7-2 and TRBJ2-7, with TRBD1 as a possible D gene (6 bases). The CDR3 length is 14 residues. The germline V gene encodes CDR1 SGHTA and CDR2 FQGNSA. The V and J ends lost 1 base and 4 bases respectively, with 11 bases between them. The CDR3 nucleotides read TGTGCCAGCAGCTTAGTGGGGGCCGCATACGAGCAGTACTTC. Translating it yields CASSLVGAAYEQYF.

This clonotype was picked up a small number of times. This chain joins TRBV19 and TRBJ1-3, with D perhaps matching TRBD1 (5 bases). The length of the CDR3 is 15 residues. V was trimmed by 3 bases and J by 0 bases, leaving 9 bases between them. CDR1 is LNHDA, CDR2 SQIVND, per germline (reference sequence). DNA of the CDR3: TGTGCCAGTAGTATCCATGACAGCTCTGGAAACACCATATATTTT. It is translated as CASSIHDSSGNTIYF.

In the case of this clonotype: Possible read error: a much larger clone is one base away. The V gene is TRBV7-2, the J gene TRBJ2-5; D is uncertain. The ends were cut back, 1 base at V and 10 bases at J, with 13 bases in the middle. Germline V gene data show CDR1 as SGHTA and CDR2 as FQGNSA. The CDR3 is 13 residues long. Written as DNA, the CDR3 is TGTGCCAGCAGCTTAGGCCAGATCTCTCGCCAGTACTTC. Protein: CASSLGQISRQYF.

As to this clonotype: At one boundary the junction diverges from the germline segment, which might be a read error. This CDR3 reads CASCLGEGAYEQYF. The CDR3 nucleotides are TGTGCCAGCTGCTTGGGGGAGGGGGCCTACGAGCAGTACTTC. This chain uses TRBV5-4 with TRBJ2-7; weak D call: TRBD2 (7 bases). The CDR3 is made up of 14 amino acids. The V gene's germline CDR1 is SGHNT and CDR2 YYREEE (reference sequence).

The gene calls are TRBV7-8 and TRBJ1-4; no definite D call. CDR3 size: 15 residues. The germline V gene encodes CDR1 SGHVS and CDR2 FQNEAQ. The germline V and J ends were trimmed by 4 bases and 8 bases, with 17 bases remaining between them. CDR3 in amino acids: CASSSQPGRKEKLFF. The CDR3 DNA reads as TGTGCCAGCAGCTCACAGCCAGGTCGGAAAGAAAAACTGTTTTTT.

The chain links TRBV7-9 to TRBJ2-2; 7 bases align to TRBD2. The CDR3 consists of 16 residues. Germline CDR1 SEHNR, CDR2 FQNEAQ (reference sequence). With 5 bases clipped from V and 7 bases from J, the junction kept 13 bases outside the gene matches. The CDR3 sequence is CASSTRKAGSHGELFF. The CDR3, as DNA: TGTGCCAGCAGCACCCGGAAAGCGGGAAGTCACGGGGAGCTGTTTTTT.

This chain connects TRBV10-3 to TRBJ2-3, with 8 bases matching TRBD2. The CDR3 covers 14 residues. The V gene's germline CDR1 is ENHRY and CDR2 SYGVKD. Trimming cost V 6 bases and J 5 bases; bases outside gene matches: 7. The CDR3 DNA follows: TGTGCCATCAGCGTTAGCGGGGCAGAAGATACGCAGTATTTT. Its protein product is CAISVSGAEDTQYF.

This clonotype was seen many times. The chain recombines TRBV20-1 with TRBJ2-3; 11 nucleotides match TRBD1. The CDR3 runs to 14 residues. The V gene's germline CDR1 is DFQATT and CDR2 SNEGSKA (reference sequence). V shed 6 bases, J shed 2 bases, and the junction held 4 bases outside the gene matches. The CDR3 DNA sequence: TGCAGTGCGACGGGACAGGGGGTCACAGATACGCAGTATTTT. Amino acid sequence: CSATGQGVTDTQYF.

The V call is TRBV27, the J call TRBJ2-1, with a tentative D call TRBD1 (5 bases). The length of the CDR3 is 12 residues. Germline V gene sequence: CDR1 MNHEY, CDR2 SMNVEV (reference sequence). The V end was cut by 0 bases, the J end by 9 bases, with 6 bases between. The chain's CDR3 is CASSLSGAEQFF. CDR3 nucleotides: TGTGCCAGCAGTTTATCAGGGGCTGAGCAGTTCTTC.